This entry concerns a single T cell receptor (beta chain). The data are from a study of control samples from healthy donors and cancer patients. Per germline, CDR1 SGHTA and CDR2 FQGNSA. Trimming cost V 3 bases and J 10 bases, with 16 bases left between them. This CDR3 is built from 15 residues. Produced via immunoSEQ multiplex PCR; TCRdb's table is partial and in-frame only. The sample consists of under 200,000 clones, around 92% of them appearing once. Material: blood. The source is a woman in her thirties in good health. The chain uses TRBV7-2 and TRBJ1-6; the D gene is possibly TRBD1 (5 bases). CDR3 sequence (DNA): TGTGCCAGCAGCTTTAGCGGGGGGGGTGTCTCACCCCTCCACTTT. Amino acids: CASSFSGGGVSPLHF.